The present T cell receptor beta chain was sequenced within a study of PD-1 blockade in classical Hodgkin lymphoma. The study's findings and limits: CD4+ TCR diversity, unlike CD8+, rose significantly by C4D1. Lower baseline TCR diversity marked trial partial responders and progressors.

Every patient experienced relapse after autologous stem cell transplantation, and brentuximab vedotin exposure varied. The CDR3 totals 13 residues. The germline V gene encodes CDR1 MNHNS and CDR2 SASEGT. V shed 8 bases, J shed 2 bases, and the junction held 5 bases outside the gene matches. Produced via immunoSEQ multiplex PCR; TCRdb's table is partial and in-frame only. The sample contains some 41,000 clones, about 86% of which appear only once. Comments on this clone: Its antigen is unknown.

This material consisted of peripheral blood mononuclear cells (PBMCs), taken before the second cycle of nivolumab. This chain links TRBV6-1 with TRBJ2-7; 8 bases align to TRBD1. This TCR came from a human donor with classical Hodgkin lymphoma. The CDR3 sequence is CASGGTGPYEQYF. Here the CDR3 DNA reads TGTGCCAGCGGCGGGACAGGTCCCTACGAGCAGTACTTC.